This T cell receptor (beta chain) came from a study of T cells after yellow fever vaccination. This clonotype was seen a few times. MiXCR, applied by TCRdb to the 5' RACE reads, yields one record per CDR3 protein. This table holds roughly 170,000 distinct CDR3 sequences, about a tenth found once. Germline CDR1 and CDR2: LNHNV and YYDKDF (reference sequence). V was shortened by 5 bases and J by 2 bases, with 9 bases between the two germline ends. The CDR3 runs 13 residues. The sequences come from CD8+ T cells sorted from PBMCs, collected 45 days after the yellow fever booster vaccination. This TCR was recovered from a young man who received the YFV17D yellow fever vaccine. This chain connects TRBV15 to TRBJ1-2; D unclear. Here the CDR3 reads CATSAETNYGYTF. The CDR3 DNA reads TGTGCCACCAGCGCCGAGACCAACTATGGCTACACCTTC.